The 20 T cell receptor beta chains below all came from one sample that was sequenced in a study of blood T cells in healthy people across ages. A second PCR of about 7 to 11 cycles used a sample-barcoded 5' primer and a J-beta primer mix. TCRdb processed the 5' RACE reads anew with MiXCR; each CDR3 protein has one entry. The repertoire holds about 900,000 distinct CDR3 sequences, with about 48% as singletons. Sequenced sample: blood. The receptors were gathered from a man aged 25-45 years in good health.

The V call is TRBV5-1, the J call TRBJ1-1; 8 nucleotides line up with TRBD1. This CDR3 contains 15 residues. Germline V CDR1 and CDR2: SGHRS, YFSETQ. Losses at the gene ends were 4 bases for V and 6 bases for J; bases not matched to a gene: 11. CDR3 coding DNA: TGCGCCAGCAGCCTTTCGTCTGGACAGGGTGCTGAAGCTTTCTTT. Protein product: CASSLSSGQGAEAFF.

This chain joins TRBV20-1 and TRBJ2-7, with D possibly being TRBD1 (8 bases). V lost 6 bases and J 3 bases, leaving 15 bases between the germline ends. The CDR3 contains 13 residues. Germline CDR1 is DFQATT and CDR2 is SNEGSKA (reference sequence). CDR3 DNA sequence: TGCAGTGCAGAACAGGGGGGGGGCTACGAGCAGTACTTC. Translation gives CSAEQGGGYEQYF.

The V call is TRBV4-3, the J call TRBJ1-6; TRBD1 aligns across 9 bases. The CDR3 is 14 residues long. The V gene's germline CDR1 is LGHNA and CDR2 YSLEER. The V gene end was trimmed by 3 bases and the J gene end by 9 bases; junction bases not matched to a gene: 3. The DNA for the CDR3 is TGCGCCAGCAGCCAGGGACAGGGCGGTTCACCCCTCCACTTT. Amino acids: CASSQGQGGSPLHF.

V usage is TRBV9 and J usage is TRBJ1-5, with D possibly matching TRBD1 (5 bases). V dropped 2 bases and J dropped 4 bases, with 16 bases sitting between them. The CDR3 contains 16 residues. Germline lookup yields CDR1 SGDLS and CDR2 YYNGEE. The CDR3 loop is CASSVRAGTGNQPQHF. The CDR3, as DNA: TGTGCCAGCAGCGTCCGAGCCGGGACGGGAAATCAGCCCCAGCATTTT.

This clonotype was found a few times. This chain joins TRBV4-1 and TRBJ2-3; 7 bases are a match to TRBD1. The CDR3 extends over 15 amino acids. The germline gives CDR1 MGHRA, CDR2 YSYEKL. The V segment lost 0 bases and the J segment 4 bases; nucleotides outside the gene matches: 4. The CDR3 is CASSQDGQGADTQYF. The CDR3 coding sequence is TGCGCCAGCAGCCAAGATGGCCAGGGGGCAGATACGCAGTATTTT.

This clonotype was detected only a few times. The chain links TRBV7-9 to TRBJ2-3; D is uncertain. This CDR3 has 17 residues. Germline assignment: CDR1 SEHNR and CDR2 FQNEAQ (reference sequence). V was cut by 4 bases and J by 2 bases, with 19 bases left in between. CDR3 sequence: CASSSPPKPIDTDTQYF. CDR3 DNA sequence: TGTGCCAGCAGCTCCCCCCCGAAGCCCATCGACACAGATACGCAGTATTTT.

This clonotype was detected once. This chain uses TRBV4-1 with TRBJ1-5; TRBD1 aligns across 7 bases. CDR3 length equals 15 residues. With V trimmed by 6 bases and J by 2 bases, 7 bases remained unmatched. Germline V gene lookup returns CDR1 MGHRA and CDR2 YSYEKL. This chain's CDR3 is CASRPGGLGNQPQHF. The CDR3 nucleotides are TGCGCCAGCAGACCAGGGGGTTTGGGCAATCAGCCCCAGCATTTT.

This clonotype appeared a few times. The genes are TRBV5-1 and TRBJ2-3; D is perhaps TRBD2 (6 bases). The CDR3 has 16 amino acids. Trimming took off 0 bases at V and 5 bases at J, with 16 bases between the two ends. Per the germline V gene, CDR1 is SGHRS and CDR2 is YFSETQ. The CDR3 DNA sequence: TGCGCCAGCAGCTTGGCCGGGATGGGGGAGGTAGATACGCAGTATTTT. It encodes CASSLAGMGEVDTQYF. Looking up the rest from reference TRBV5-1 and TRBJ2-3 gives the full variable domain: KAGVTQTPRYLIKTRGQQVTLSCSPISGHRSVSWYQQTPGQGLQFLFEYFSETQRNKGNFPGRFSGRQFSNSRSEMNVSTLELGDSALYLCASSLAGMGEVDTQYFGPGTRLTVL.

In this sample, this clonotype turned up a few times. The chain employs TRBV7-2 and TRBJ2-4, with D possibly being TRBD1 (5 bases). This CDR3 is built from 16 residues. Trimming took 6 bases from V and 0 from J, leaving 15 bases between them. Germline V lookup: CDR1 SGHTA, CDR2 FQGNSA. CDR3 region: CASSRTGDIAKNIQYF. In DNA, the CDR3 is TGTGCCAGCAGTAGAACAGGAGACATAGCCAAAAACATTCAGTACTTC.

The chain links TRBV6-5 to TRBJ2-5; D is unclear. V was cut by 8 bases and J by 1 base, with 11 bases left in between. The CDR3 is 13 amino acids. The germline gives CDR1 MNHEY, CDR2 SVGAGI. CDR3 in DNA: TGTGCCAGCGGGGTCTTAGCCCAAGAGACCCAGTACTTC. Translating gives CASGVLAQETQYF.

The sample holds a few counts of this clonotype. The chain carries TRBV28 and TRBJ2-5, with no clear D. The DNA matches TRBJ2-7 better at its end, which makes the J call doubtful. The CDR3 runs 14 residues. Germline values: CDR1 MDHEN, CDR2 SYDVKM. The CDR3 DNA reads TGTGCCAGCAGTTCCCCTGGGTCTTTCTACGAGCAGTACTTC. Amino acids: CASSSPGSFYEQYF.

In its sample, this clonotype was seen many times. The CDR3 loop reads CASSPGGATYNSPLHF. The CDR3 region has the DNA TGCGCCAGCAGCCCCGGTGGGGCCACCTATAATTCACCCCTCCACTTT. This rearrangement joins TRBV4-3 to TRBJ1-6; possible D gene TRBD1, 5 bases. The germline CDR1 and CDR2 sequences are LGHNA and YSLEER. This CDR3 spans 16 amino acids. V lost 4 bases to trimming and J lost 2 bases, with 12 bases between them.

This sequence joins TRBV5-6 and TRBJ2-7, with D perhaps TRBD1 (5 bases). Germline V lookup: CDR1 SGHDT, CDR2 YYEEEE. The CDR3 is made up of 14 amino acids. V lost 0 bases to trimming and J lost 5 bases, with 12 bases between them. The chain's CDR3 is CASSLVGAGNEQYF. DNA of the CDR3: TGTGCCAGCAGCTTGGTAGGGGCAGGTAACGAGCAGTACTTC.

In the case of this clonotype: At one end, the junction sequence differs from germline, possibly due to a read error. CDR3 sequence (DNA): TGTGCTAGCAGCCCGGCAACAGGGGTTACCTACGAGCAGTACTTC. Translated: CASSPATGVTYEQYF. This chain connects TRBV7-7 to TRBJ2-7; 7 bases fit TRBD1. The CDR3 has 15 amino acids. Germline loops: CDR1 SSHAT, CDR2 FNYEAQ (reference sequence).

The chain employs TRBV7-2 and TRBJ2-3; the match to TRBD2 covers 9 bases. Trimming removed 6 bases from V and 6 bases from J; junction bases left unmatched: 7. CDR1 SGHTA and CDR2 FQGNSA come from the germline V gene. The CDR3 contains 14 residues. In DNA, the CDR3 is TGTGCCAGCAGAGAACGGACTAGCGTGGATACGCAGTATTTT. Residues: CASRERTSVDTQYF.

As DNA, the CDR3 is TGCAGCGTGCCGATCGAAGAGATTTCGCCATCTGGAGGCTACACCTTC. Protein: CSVPIEEISPSGGYTF. The genes are TRBV29-1 and TRBJ1-2, with D unresolved. The CDR3 is made up of 16 amino acids. Germline V CDR1 and CDR2: SQVTM, ANQGSEA. Trimming cost V 6 bases and J 8 bases, with 28 bases left between them.

The chain is built from TRBV7-8 and TRBJ2-3; possibly TRBD2 for D (6 bases). Per the germline V gene, CDR1 is SGHVS and CDR2 is FQNEAQ. Trimming cost V 4 bases and J 3 bases, with 14 bases left between them. The CDR3 length is 15 residues. The CDR3 DNA is TGTGCCAGCAGCTCCTCAGCGGGCGGTACAGATACGCAGTATTTT. It specifies CASSSSAGGTDTQYF.

J is TRBJ2-6 and V is TRBV19, with D tentatively TRBD1 (5 bases). The V and J ends lost 3 bases and 2 bases respectively, with 11 bases between them. This CDR3 has 16 amino acids. Germline V gene data show CDR1 as LNHDA and CDR2 as SQIVND (reference sequence). CDR3 amino acids: CASSIYQGTGANVLTF. The CDR3 region has the DNA TGTGCCAGTAGTATTTATCAGGGTACTGGGGCCAACGTCCTGACTTTC. The full variable domain, rest sourced from reference TRBV19 and TRBJ2-6, is DGGITQSPKYLFRKEGQNVTLSCEQNLNHDAMYWYRQDPGQGLRLIYYSQIVNDFQKGDIAEGYSVSREKKESFPLTVTSAQKNPTAFYLCASSIYQGTGANVLTFGAGSRLTVL.

V gene TRBV7-2 combines with J gene TRBJ2-7, with D perhaps matching TRBD1 (5 bases). The V end was cut by 1 base, the J end by 7 bases, with 23 bases between. Looked up from germline, CDR1 is SGHTA and CDR2 is FQGNSA. The CDR3 extends over 17 amino acids. The DNA for the CDR3 is TGTGCCAGCAGCTTAGTTGGTCGCAGGGCATCCTACAATGAGCAGTACTTC. It yields the protein CASSLVGRRASYNEQYF.

This clonotype was seen just once. The chain has TRBV20-1 and TRBJ2-4; 15 bases align to TRBD2. The V and J ends lost 2 bases and 13 bases, in that order; junction bases with no gene match: 12. Germline assignment: CDR1 DFQATT and CDR2 SNEGSKA (reference sequence). The length of the CDR3 is 16 residues. CDR3 nucleotide sequence: TGCAGTGCTAGAACTACCGGGACTAGCGGGGGGAATGAGCAGTACTTC. Protein: CSARTTGTSGGNEQYF.